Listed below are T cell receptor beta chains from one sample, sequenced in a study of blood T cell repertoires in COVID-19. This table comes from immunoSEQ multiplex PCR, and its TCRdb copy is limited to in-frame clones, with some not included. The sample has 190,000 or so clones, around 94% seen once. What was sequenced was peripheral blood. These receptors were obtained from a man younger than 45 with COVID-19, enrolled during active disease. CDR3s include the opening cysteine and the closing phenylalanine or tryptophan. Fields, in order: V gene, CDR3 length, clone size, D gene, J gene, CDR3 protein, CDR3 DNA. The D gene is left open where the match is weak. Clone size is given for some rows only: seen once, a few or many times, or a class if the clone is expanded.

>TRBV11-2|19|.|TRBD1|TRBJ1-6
CASSLVASQGATLNSPLHF
TGTGCCAGCAGCTTAGTAGCTTCACAGGGGGCAACCCTTAATTCACCCCTCCACTTT
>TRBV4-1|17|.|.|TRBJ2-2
CASSQETFGGATGELFF
TGCGCCAGCAGCCAAGAAACTTTCGGTGGGGCCACCGGGGAGCTGTTTTTT
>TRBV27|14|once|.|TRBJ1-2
CASSFLSGVPGYTF
TGTGCCAGCAGTTTTCTTTCCGGGGTCCCTGGCTACACCTTC
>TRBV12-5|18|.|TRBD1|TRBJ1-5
CASGLMLRPDRVDQPQHF
TGTGCTAGTGGTTTGATGCTCCGGCCCGACAGGGTAGATCAGCCCCAGCATTTT
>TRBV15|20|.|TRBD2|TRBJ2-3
CATSRSTGGGAVFPTDTQYF
TGTGCCACCAGCAGGTCAACGGGCGGGGGGGCCGTATTTCCCACAGATACGCAGTATTTT
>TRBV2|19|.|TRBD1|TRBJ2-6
CASSQTPGTGGTGANVLTF
TGTGCCAGCAGCCAAACTCCCGGGACAGGGGGCACTGGGGCCAACGTCCTGACTTTC
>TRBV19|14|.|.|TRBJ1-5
CASHRRSVHQPQHF
TGTGCCAGCCACAGGCGCTCTGTGCATCAGCCCCAGCATTTT
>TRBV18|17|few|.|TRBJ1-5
CASSPPYSDSSNQPQHF
TGTGCCAGCTCACCACCATACAGCGACAGTAGCAATCAGCCCCAGCATTTT
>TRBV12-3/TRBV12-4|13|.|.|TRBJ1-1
CASSLLRVTEAFF
TGTGCCAGCAGTTTACTTCGGGTGACTGAAGCTTTCTTT
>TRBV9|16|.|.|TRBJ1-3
CASSSGGRSSGNTIYF
TGTGCCAGCAGCTCGGGGGGGAGATCCTCTGGAAACACCATATATTTT
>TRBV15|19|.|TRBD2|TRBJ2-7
CATSRIGLAGGPVFDEQYF
TGTGCCACCAGCAGAATCGGACTAGCGGGGGGGCCCGTTTTCGACGAGCAGTACTTC
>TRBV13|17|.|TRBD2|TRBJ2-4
CASSLVLGGSTKNIQYF
TGTGCCAGCAGCTTAGTGCTGGGGGGGTCGACCAAAAACATTCAGTACTTC
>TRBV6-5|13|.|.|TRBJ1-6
CASTDFYNSPLHF
TGTGCGTCGACAGACTTCTATAATTCACCCCTCCACTTT
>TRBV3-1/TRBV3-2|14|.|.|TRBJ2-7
CASSQEASRNEQYF
TGTGCCAGCAGCCAAGAGGCTAGCAGGAACGAGCAGTACTTC
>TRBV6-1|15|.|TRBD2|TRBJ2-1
CASSEGDSGGNEQFF
TGTGCCAGCAGTGAAGGTGATAGCGGGGGGAATGAGCAGTTCTTC
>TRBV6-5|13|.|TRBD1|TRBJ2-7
CASLLTGGYEQYF
TGTGCCAGCCTATTAACAGGGGGCTACGAGCAGTACTTC
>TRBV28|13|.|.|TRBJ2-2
CASRSGNTGELFF
TGTGCCAGCAGGTCAGGGAACACCGGGGAGCTGTTTTTT
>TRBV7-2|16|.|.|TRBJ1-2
CASGKIPPKRGDGYTF
TGTGCCAGCGGCAAAATCCCCCCAAAACGGGGGGATGGCTACACCTTC
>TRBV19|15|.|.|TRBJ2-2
CASTRPGAYTGELFF
TGTGCCAGTACGAGGCCAGGGGCGTACACCGGGGAGCTGTTTTTT
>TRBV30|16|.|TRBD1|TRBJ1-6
CAWSSRTGGYNSPLHF
TGTGCCTGGAGTTCCCGGACAGGGGGCTATAATTCACCCCTCCACTTT
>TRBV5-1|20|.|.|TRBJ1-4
CASSNRPGQGGSEANEKLFF
TGCGCCAGCAGCAACCGCCCAGGTCAGGGAGGTAGTGAAGCTAATGAAAAACTGTTTTTT
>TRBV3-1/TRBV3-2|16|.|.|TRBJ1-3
CASSSRTRDSGNTIYF
TGTGCCAGCAGCTCCCGAACCAGGGACTCTGGAAACACCATATATTTT
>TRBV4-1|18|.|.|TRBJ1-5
CASSQVRGPGGSNQPQHF
TGCGCCAGCAGCCAAGTTAGAGGGCCAGGTGGAAGCAATCAGCCCCAGCATTTT
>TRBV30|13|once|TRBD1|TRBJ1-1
CAWNRGPNTEAFF
TGTGCCTGGAACAGGGGGCCGAACACTGAAGCTTTCTTT
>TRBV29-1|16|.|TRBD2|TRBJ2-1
CSVAGGGALGYNEQFF
TGCAGCGTTGCAGGCGGGGGGGCCTTAGGGTACAATGAGCAGTTCTTC
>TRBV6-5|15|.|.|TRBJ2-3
CASLERQRGTDTQYF
TGTGCCAGCTTAGAAAGACAGCGTGGCACAGATACGCAGTATTTT
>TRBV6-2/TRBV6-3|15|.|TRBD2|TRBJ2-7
CASSWSGLAVTEQYF
TGTGCCAGCAGTTGGTCGGGACTAGCGGTGACCGAGCAGTACTTC
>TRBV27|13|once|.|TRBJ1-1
CASSSDITAEAFF
TGTGCCAGCAGTTCTGACATTACCGCTGAAGCTTTCTTT
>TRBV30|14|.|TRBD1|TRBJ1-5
CAWSQGASNQPQHF
TGTGCCTGGAGTCAGGGGGCCAGCAATCAGCCCCAGCATTTT
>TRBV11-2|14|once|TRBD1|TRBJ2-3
CASSPGTAPDTQYF
TGTGCCAGCAGCCCTGGGACAGCCCCAGATACGCAGTATTTT
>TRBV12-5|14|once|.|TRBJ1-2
CASGLAGINYGYTF
TGTGCTAGTGGTTTGGCAGGGATTAACTATGGCTACACCTTC
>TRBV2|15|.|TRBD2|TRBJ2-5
CASSEGAGRGETQYF
TGTGCCAGCAGTGAAGGGGCGGGGAGGGGAGAGACCCAGTACTTC
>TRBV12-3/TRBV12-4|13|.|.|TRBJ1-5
CASRANSNQPQHF
TGTGCCAGCAGAGCTAATAGCAATCAGCCCCAGCATTTT
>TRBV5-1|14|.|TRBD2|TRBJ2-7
CASSQGLAAYEQYF
TGCGCCAGCAGCCAGGGACTAGCGGCCTACGAGCAGTACTTC
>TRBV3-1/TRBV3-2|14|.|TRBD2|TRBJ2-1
CASSQGSGGYEQFF
TGTGCCAGCAGCCAAGGGTCCGGGGGGTATGAGCAGTTCTTC
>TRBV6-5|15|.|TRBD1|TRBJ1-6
CASSRAGGNNSPLHF
TGTGCCAGCAGTAGGGCAGGGGGGAATAATTCACCCCTCCACTTT
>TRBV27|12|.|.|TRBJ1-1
CASKKMSTEAFF
TGTGCCAGCAAAAAGATGAGCACTGAAGCTTTCTTT
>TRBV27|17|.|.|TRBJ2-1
CASSLRSRGISYNEQFF
TGTGCCAGCAGTTTACGGTCGCGGGGCATCTCCTACAATGAGCAGTTCTTC
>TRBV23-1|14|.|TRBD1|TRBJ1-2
CASSQSTGEFGYTF
TGCGCCAGCAGTCAATCCACAGGGGAATTCGGCTACACCTTC
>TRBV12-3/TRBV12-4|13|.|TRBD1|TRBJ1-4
CASRGTGVEKLFF
TGTGCCAGCAGAGGGACAGGGGTTGAAAAACTGTTTTTT
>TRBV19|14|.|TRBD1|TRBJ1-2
CASTLTGEVYGYTF
TGTGCCAGTACCCTGACAGGGGAGGTCTATGGCTACACCTTC
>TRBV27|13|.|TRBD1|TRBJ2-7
CASSPGGLYEQYF
TGTGCCAGCAGTCCAGGGGGCCTGTACGAGCAGTACTTC
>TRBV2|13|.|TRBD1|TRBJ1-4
CASRGTRGEKLFF
TGTGCCAGCAGGGGAACCAGGGGGGAAAAACTGTTTTTT
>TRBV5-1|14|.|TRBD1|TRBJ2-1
CASSSTGPYNEQFF
TGCGCCAGCAGCTCGACAGGGCCCTACAATGAGCAGTTCTTC
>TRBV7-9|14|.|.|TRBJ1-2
CASSAGSRGYGYTF
TGTGCCAGCAGTGCGGGATCTCGGGGGTATGGCTACACCTTC
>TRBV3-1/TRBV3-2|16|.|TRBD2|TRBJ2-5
CASSPTGTSVQETQYF
TGTGCCAGCAGTCCTACCGGGACTAGCGTCCAAGAGACCCAGTACTTC
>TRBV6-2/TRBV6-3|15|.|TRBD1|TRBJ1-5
CASSYRVQGNQPQHF
TGTGCCAGCAGTTACAGGGTACAGGGGAATCAGCCCCAGCATTTT
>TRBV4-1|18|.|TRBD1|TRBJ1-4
CASSFTGTGGRANEKLFF
TGCGCCAGCAGCTTCACCGGGACAGGGGGCAGGGCTAATGAAAAACTGTTTTTT
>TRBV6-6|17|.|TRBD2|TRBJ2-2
CASSLPGAGGHGGELFF
TGTGCCAGCAGTCTCCCCGGGGCGGGGGGGCATGGCGGGGAGCTGTTTTTT
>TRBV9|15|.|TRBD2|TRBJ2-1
CASSSGTSGNNEQFF
TGTGCCAGCAGCTCCGGGACTAGCGGAAACAATGAGCAGTTCTTC
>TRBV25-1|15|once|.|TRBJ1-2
CASSEYRGEGYGYTF
TGTGCCAGCAGTGAATACAGGGGAGAGGGCTATGGCTACACCTTC
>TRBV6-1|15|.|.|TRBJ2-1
CASSELGAGGNEQFF
TGTGCCAGCAGTGAATTAGGAGCCGGGGGCAATGAGCAGTTCTTC
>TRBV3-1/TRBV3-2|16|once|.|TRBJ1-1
CASSQEAPGEGTEAFF
TGTGCCAGCAGCCAAGAAGCCCCAGGGGAGGGGACTGAAGCTTTCTTT
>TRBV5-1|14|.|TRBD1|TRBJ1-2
CASSFVETGDGYTF
TGCGCCAGCAGCTTCGTGGAGACAGGGGATGGCTACACCTTC